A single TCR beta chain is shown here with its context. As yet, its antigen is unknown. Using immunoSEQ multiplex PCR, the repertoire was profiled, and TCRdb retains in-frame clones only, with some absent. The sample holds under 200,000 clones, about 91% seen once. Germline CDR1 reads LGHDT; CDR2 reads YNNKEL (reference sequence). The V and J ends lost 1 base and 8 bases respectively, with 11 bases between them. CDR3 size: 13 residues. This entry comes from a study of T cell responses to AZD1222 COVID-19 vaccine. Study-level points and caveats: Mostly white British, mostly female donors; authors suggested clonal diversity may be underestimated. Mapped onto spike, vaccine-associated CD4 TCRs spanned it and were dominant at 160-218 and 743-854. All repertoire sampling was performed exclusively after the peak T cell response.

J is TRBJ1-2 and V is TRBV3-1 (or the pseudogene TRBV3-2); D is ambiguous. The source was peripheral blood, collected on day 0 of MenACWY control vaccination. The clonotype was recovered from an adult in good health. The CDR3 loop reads CASSQVYAAGYTF. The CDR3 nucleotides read TGTGCCAGCAGCCAAGTGTACGCTGCGGGCTACACCTTC.